These T cell receptor beta chains were read from a single sample in a study of T cells in Graves' hyperthyroidism and ophthalmopathy. MiXCR, applied by TCRdb to the multiplex PCR reads, yields one record per CDR3 protein. Of about 480,000 distinct CDR3 sequences listed, around 15% are singletons. Sequenced input: blood. The receptors originated from a woman aged 18-35 years with Graves' hyperthyroidism. Each CDR3 is given with its conserved first and last residue. A D gene is named only where the DNA matches it firmly. Size tells how often a clone was seen (once, few, many) or the class of an expanded clone, and some rows leave it out.

clone_size j_call d_call v_call cdr3_nt cdr3_aa
many TRBJ1-2 - TRBV27 TGTGCCAGCAGCCCTTCCGGGACGGCCTATGGCTACACCTTC CASSPSGTAYGYTF
few TRBJ2-2 TRBD1 TRBV5-1 TGCGCCAGCTTCCGGGACAGGGACGAGGGGAATGCCGGGGAGCTGTTTTTT CASFRDRDEGNAGELFF
few TRBJ2-3 TRBD1 TRBV15 TGTGCCACCAGCAGAGTTGGGACAGATACAGATACGCAGTATTTT CATSRVGTDTDTQYF
- TRBJ2-1 TRBD2 TRBV20-1 TGCAGTGCTAGAGATCCAGGACTAGCGGGAATAAGCAATGAGCAGTTCTTC CSARDPGLAGISNEQFF
many TRBJ1-1 - TRBV2 TGTGCCAGCAGTGAGGAGGGAGGGGACACTGAAGCTTTCTTT CASSEEGGDTEAFF
many TRBJ2-2 TRBD2 TRBV12-3/TRBV12-4 TGTGCCAGCAGGAGGACTAGCGGCGGGGAGCTGTTTTTT CASRRTSGGELFF
- TRBJ1-5 - TRBV5-8 TGTGCCAGCAGCCTGTACGATTATAGCAATCAGCCCCAGCATTTT CASSLYDYSNQPQHF
- TRBJ2-7 - TRBV7-9 TGTGCCAGCAGCTTAGCGCAGGGAGGAGCTACCGAGCAGTACTTC CASSLAQGGATEQYF
few TRBJ1-4 TRBD1 TRBV20-1 TGCAGTGCTAGATGGGACAGGGAGTATGTAACTAATGAAAAACTGTTTTTT CSARWDREYVTNEKLFF
many TRBJ2-1 TRBD2 TRBV7-3 TGTGCCAGCAGCCCCGCCACCGGGGGGTCCTACAATGAGCAGTTCTTC CASSPATGGSYNEQFF
- TRBJ2-1 - TRBV9 TGTGCCAGCAGCGTAGAAAGGGCGGGTAGCTCCTACAATGAGCAGTTCTTC CASSVERAGSSYNEQFF